Here is one TCR beta chain with its context. The sample holds a few counts of this clonotype. It has no known antigen specificity. Base qualities are missing; no much larger clone stands one base away. These data are taken from a study of post-analysis software for immune sequencing data (dated by TCRdb to the mid-2010s). A note on the overall study: Disease courses on record covered relapsing-remitting, secondary progressive and progressive-relapsing multiple sclerosis, though some patients had no subtype annotation. The patient repertoires were compared against 11 previously published healthy control repertoires obtained from donors aged roughly 6 to 28 years. A subset of samples was prepared in parallel using single-end sample barcoding, then pooled and co-amplified after Illumina adapter ligation.

Sequences SQVTM (CDR1) and ANQGSEA (CDR2) are obtained from the germline V gene. The CDR3 contains 13 residues, cysteine and phenylalanine counted. Just CDR3 DNA is preserved here, 39 bases in frame from base 1. The junction carries 5 bases between V and J, which are trimmed by 1 base and 1 base respectively. To demonstrate the VDJtools post-analysis software, the study profiled TCR beta repertoires from the peripheral blood of about 13 young patients with multiple sclerosis. The multiple sclerosis patients were children and adolescents ranging in age from about 6 to 17 years. Receptors were amplified or captured by PCR. The instrument given in TCRdb is Illumina HiSeq 2500. To reduce PCR and sequencing biases, unique molecular identifiers were built into the TCR beta cDNA libraries. Roughly 0.5 million cDNA molecules were obtained per 1 to 10 million input T cells, so each molecule approximated one T cell. The same protocol used for the earlier healthy control dataset was applied to prepare and sequence the patient libraries. Samples belonging to the same batch were prepared together, multiplexed and sequenced on a shared HiSeq lane. Concerning the study's data processing: MIGEC handled the raw barcoded reads, throwing out single-read molecular identifier groups before consensus assembly and CDR3 extraction. Clonotype tables were post-analysed with VDJtools, normalizing diversity by down-sampling all datasets to the smallest sample size. To correct batch-related cross-sample contamination, repertoire overlap clustering matched CDR3 amino acid sequences but not nucleotide sequences. TCRdb's own reprocessing of the public reads used fastp at Q25 and MiXCR and kept productive beta chains. Rows are combined by CDR3 protein, so each entry shows the most common genes and DNA. TCRdb, rather than the study authors, made the V and J calls. This sample has about 820,000 distinct CDR3 sequences in its table, and approximately 53% of those were observed once. Of the sample, 4% to 5.5% is held by the ten largest clones.

Overall study outcomes, separate from this receptor: Direct clustering with F measure showed strong co-clustering of samples prepared in the same batch, prompting a batch-effect correction. Significantly higher frequencies in patients than in controls were found for roughly 5 TRBV segments, including TRBV5-6, TRBV5-1 and TRBV20-1. Significantly lower normalized Chao1 diversity was found in multiple sclerosis patients than in controls, suggesting substantial peripheral T-cell clonal expansion. The control group was slightly older than the multiple sclerosis patient group.

The sample comprised blood. Here the chain combines TRBV29-1 and TRBJ2-4, with the D gene call left open. This TCR came from a girl between 10 and 17 years old with multiple sclerosis. At the DNA level, the sequence is TGCAGCGTTGAAGTGCGGGCCAAAAACATTCAGTACTTC. This codes for CSVEVRAKNIQYF.